This passage covers 8 T cell receptor beta chains from one sample sequenced in a study. MiXCR, run by TCRdb on the 5' RACE reads, gives a single entry per CDR3 protein. The sample lists roughly 44,000 distinct CDR3 sequences, about 29% occurring once. Material for sequencing was memory CD4+ T cells sorted from a lymph node. Subset: memory CD4+ T cells, CD4+CD45RO+CD25-. All receptors derive from a female donor with breast cancer.

This clonotype was observed at least ten times. The rearrangement links TRBV10-2 to TRBJ2-3; D is perhaps TRBD2 (6 bases). The CDR3 sequence is 13 residues long. Between the trimmed V and J ends, which lost 0 bases and 7 bases, there was a span of 8 bases. Looked up from germline, CDR1 is WSHSY and CDR2 is SAAADI. CDR3 amino acids: CASSESGGNTQYF. CDR3 bases: TGCGCCAGCAGTGAGTCTGGCGGGAATACGCAGTATTTT.

J is TRBJ1-1 and V is TRBV4-2; D possibly corresponds to TRBD1 (6 bases). CDR3 size: 15 residues. CDR1 and CDR2 from the germline V gene are LGHNA and YNFKEQ. V shed 6 bases and J shed 3 bases, with 17 bases lying between them. Written as DNA, the CDR3 is TGTGCCAGCAGTACGGCGGGGGCCCTTGACACTGAAGCTTTCTTT. Translating gives CASSTAGALDTEAFF.

In regard to this clonotype: At one boundary the junction diverges from the germline segment, which might be a read error. V gene TRBV7-9 combines with J gene TRBJ1-5, with 10 bases identical to TRBD1. Germline CDR1 is SEHNR and CDR2 is FQNEAQ (reference sequence). The CDR3 contains 18 residues. CDR3 sequence (DNA): TGTGCCAGCAGCCCGACAGGGGGCGACCTCTATAGCAATCGGCCCCAGCATTTT. Its protein is CASSPTGGDLYSNRPQHF.

This clonotype was seen only a few times. The V call is TRBV20-1, the J call TRBJ2-1; a weak D match, TRBD2 (6 bases). The J call may be mistaken, given a closer DNA end match to TRBJ2-7. Germline V gene sequence: CDR1 DFQATT, CDR2 SNEGSKA (reference sequence). This CDR3 comprises 14 residues. The DNA of the CDR3 is TGCAGTGCTAAGACGGGAGAACACATCAATGAGCAGTACTTC. Its translation is CSAKTGEHINEQYF.

In this sample, this clonotype turned up a few times. The chain links TRBV4-2 to TRBJ2-7; 11 bases fit TRBD2. The ends lost 1 base at V and 2 bases at J; junction bases unmatched: 7. CDR1 LGHNA and CDR2 YNFKEQ come from the germline V gene. CDR3 length equals 17 residues. CDR3 bases: TGTGCCAGCAGCCAAGCCTGGACTAGCGGGTCCACCTACGAGCAGTACTTC. Translating gives CASSQAWTSGSTYEQYF.

The CDR3 region has the DNA TGTGCCAGCAGCTTTTTCGGGACAGCGACCGCCTCAGATACGCAGTATTTT. Protein sequence: CASSFFGTATASDTQYF. The V and J genes are TRBV5-6 and TRBJ2-3; 7 bases are a match to TRBD1. This CDR3 spans 17 amino acids. Germline CDR1 reads SGHDT; CDR2 reads YYEEEE. J gave up 4 bases and V 2 bases, and 13 bases lay outside the gene matches. Based on the CDR3 plus reference TRBV5-6 and TRBJ2-3, the full variable domain is DAGVTQSPTHLIKTRGQQVTLRCSPKSGHDTVSWYQQALGQGPQFIFQYYEEEERQRGNFPDRFSGHQFPNYSSELNVNALLLGDSALYLCASSFFGTATASDTQYFGPGTRLTVL.

The chain couples TRBV12-3 or TRBV12-4 to TRBJ1-1; D ambiguous. This CDR3 is built from 13 residues. V shed 7 bases and J shed 5 bases, with 14 bases lying between them. The CDR3 sequence: CASKKPDGTEAFF. The CDR3 coding sequence is TGTGCCAGCAAAAAGCCTGACGGTACTGAAGCTTTCTTT.

The chain has TRBV9 and TRBJ2-3; TRBD2 agrees at 7 bases. From germline, CDR1 is SGDLS and CDR2 YYNGEE. The CDR3 totals 15 residues. Germline trimming cut 1 base from V and 3 bases from J; bases unmatched to any gene: 5. CDR3 amino acids: CASSVLGGSTDTQYF. DNA for the CDR3: TGTGCCAGCAGCGTACTGGGCGGGAGTACAGATACGCAGTATTTT.